The 16 T cell receptor beta chains below all came from one sample that was sequenced in a study of blood T cells in healthy people across ages. Then a second PCR, running about 6 to 12 cycles, was carried out with a sample-barcoded 5' primer and a J-beta primer mix. TCRdb re-derived calls from the 5' RACE reads in MiXCR, one entry per CDR3 protein. In the table there are roughly 680,000 distinct CDR3 sequences, over 40% of which are singletons. Sequences were obtained from blood. The receptors originated from a woman aged 80 or over in good health.

The chain has TRBV6-5 and TRBJ1-2; D is possibly TRBD1 (5 bases). The CDR3 totals 15 residues. With 0 bases removed from V and 3 bases from J, the gap between germline ends came to 11 bases. Germline V gives CDR1 MNHEY, CDR2 SVGAGI. Written as DNA, the CDR3 is TGTGCCAGCAGTTACTCCCCGGCAGGGTACTATGGCTACACCTTC. This encodes CASSYSPAGYYGYTF.

This clonotype was seen many times. The rearrangement uses TRBV10-3 and TRBJ2-3; 8 nucleotides line up with TRBD2. The CDR3 sequence is 15 residues long. Trimming cost V 6 bases and J 2 bases; bases outside gene matches: 7. CDR1 and CDR2 (germline): ENHRY, SYGVKD. This CDR3 is CAISSGGAVTDTQYF. In DNA form, the CDR3 reads TGTGCCATCAGCTCCGGGGGGGCCGTCACAGATACGCAGTATTTT.

The rearrangement joins TRBV12-3 or TRBV12-4 to TRBJ2-6; TRBD2 matches at 12 bases. Trimming cost V 4 bases and J 2 bases; bases outside gene matches: 9. This CDR3 spans 19 amino acids. In DNA, the CDR3 is TGTGCCAGCAGTTCCGGAGTTGGACTAGCGGGGACTGGGGCCAACGTCCTGACTTTC. This translates into CASSSGVGLAGTGANVLTF.

Only one count was recorded for this clonotype. One base away lies a much larger clone, so this may be a sequencing read error. This chain connects TRBV6-1 to TRBJ1-4; maybe TRBD1 (5 bases). The germline CDR1 and CDR2 sequences are MNHNS and SASEGT. The germline V and J ends were trimmed by 5 bases and 3 bases, with 25 bases remaining between them. The CDR3 covers 19 residues. The CDR3 loop is CASSPGGRRPILANEKLFF. CDR3 DNA sequence: TGTGCCAGCAGTCCCGGGGGGAGGAGGCCGATCTTGGCTAATGAAAAACTGTTTTTT.

The V call is TRBV6-6, the J call TRBJ1-1; TRBD1 is a possible D gene (5 bases). V shed 8 bases and J shed 4 bases, with 11 bases lying between them. The CDR3 consists of 12 residues. Germline V lookup: CDR1 MNHNY, CDR2 SVGAGI (reference sequence). CDR3 nucleotides: TGTGCCAGCCGGGACGGGGCCACTGAAGCTTTCTTT. It specifies CASRDGATEAFF.

The chain recombines TRBV29-1 with TRBJ2-7; D unclear. Germline CDR1 is SQVTM and CDR2 is ANQGSEA. The CDR3 loop spans 12 amino acids. With 6 bases removed from V and 0 bases from J, the gap between germline ends came to 9 bases. CDR3 amino acids: CSVISNSYEQYF. CDR3 nucleotides: TGCAGCGTCATCAGTAACTCCTACGAGCAGTACTTC.

The CDR3 DNA is TGCAGCGTTGATGGGACAGGGGGCGCTGACTATGGCTACACCTTC. This gives the protein CSVDGTGGADYGYTF. This chain links TRBV29-1 with TRBJ1-2; 12 nucleotides align to TRBD1. V lost 3 bases to trimming and J lost 3 bases; unmatched junction nucleotides: 5. The V gene's germline CDR1 is SQVTM and CDR2 ANQGSEA. CDR3 length: 15 residues.

This clonotype occurred many times. The V and J genes are TRBV25-1 and TRBJ1-5; 9 nucleotides align to TRBD1. The CDR3 spans 13 residues. V shed 8 bases and J 4 bases; nucleotides not matched to a gene: 3. Germline V gene data show CDR1 as MGHDK and CDR2 as SYGVNS. The CDR3 spells CASAGTGNQPQHF. The CDR3 DNA reads as TGTGCCAGCGCCGGGACAGGGAATCAGCCCCAGCATTTT.

The J gene is TRBJ1-5, the V gene TRBV6-5, with a tentative D call TRBD1 (5 bases). The CDR3 covers 14 residues. The V end was cut by 6 bases, the J end by 5 bases, with 14 bases between. Germline V CDR1 and CDR2: MNHEY, SVGAGI. The CDR3 DNA reads TGTGCCAGCAGCCCCCCAAGGGGACATCAGCCCCAGCATTTT. Translated: CASSPPRGHQPQHF.

This clonotype has only one observation. The chain joins TRBV10-2 to TRBJ2-6; unclear D gene. CDR3 length: 14 amino acids. The V and J ends lost 9 bases and 4 bases respectively, with 13 bases between them. Germline V gene data show CDR1 as WSHSY and CDR2 as SAAADI. The CDR3 nucleotides are TGCGCCAGTCGTGCCAGAGCCGGGGCCAACGTCCTGACTTTC. This encodes CASRARAGANVLTF.

J is TRBJ2-4 and V is TRBV20-1, with 9 bases fitting TRBD1. This CDR3 is 13 amino acids long. Losses at the gene ends were 6 bases for V and 9 bases for J; bases not matched to a gene: 9. Germline V gene sequence: CDR1 DFQATT, CDR2 SNEGSKA (reference sequence). This chain's CDR3 is CSAGTGKGSIQYF. CDR3 nucleotide sequence: TGCAGTGCCGGGACAGGGAAGGGAAGCATTCAGTACTTC.

This clonotype was counted ten times or more. J is TRBJ2-3 and V is TRBV27, with 10 bases matching TRBD1. J was trimmed by 5 bases and V by 6 bases; bases with no gene match: 8. The CDR3 has 15 residues. Germline V gives CDR1 MNHEY, CDR2 SMNVEV (reference sequence). CDR3 in amino acids: CASSRDRGLKDTQYF. CDR3 in DNA: TGTGCCAGCAGCCGCGACAGGGGGCTTAAAGATACGCAGTATTTT.

This clonotype was seen a few times. This may arise from a read error, as a much more abundant clone is one base away. The rearrangement links TRBV20-1 to TRBJ2-1; D perhaps matches TRBD1 (6 bases). Germline lookup yields CDR1 DFQATT and CDR2 SNEGSKA (reference sequence). The CDR3 contains 18 residues. V lost 1 base and J 1 base, leaving 20 bases between the germline ends. CDR3: CSARAQGLNRESYNEQFF. DNA of the CDR3: TGCAGTGCTAGAGCTCAGGGGTTGAATCGAGAGTCCTACAATGAGCAGTTCTTC.

This clonotype has at least ten counts. V and J are TRBV29-1 and TRBJ2-3, with 12 bases identical to TRBD2. The V and J ends lost 8 bases and 3 bases, in that order; junction bases with no gene match: 6. The CDR3 runs to 14 residues. Germline V gene sequence: CDR1 SQVTM, CDR2 ANQGSEA. The CDR3 loop reads CSTWTSGITDTQYF. The CDR3, as DNA: TGCAGCACCTGGACTAGCGGGATAACAGATACGCAGTATTTT.

The chain links TRBV12-3 or TRBV12-4 to TRBJ1-5; D gene uncertain. The CDR3 length is 14 residues. The germline V and J ends were trimmed by 3 bases and 3 bases, with 9 bases remaining between them. CDR3 sequence: CASSFLQFNQPQHF. For the CDR3, the DNA is TGTGCCAGCAGTTTCCTACAGTTCAATCAGCCCCAGCATTTT.

A word on this clonotype: It may be a read error: a sequence one base away is much more abundant. This rearrangement joins TRBV15 to TRBJ2-1, with 11 bases that match TRBD2. The CDR3 is made up of 17 amino acids. Germline loops: CDR1 LNHNV, CDR2 YYDKDF (reference sequence). The CDR3 nucleotides are TGTGCCGCCAGCATAACTAGCGGGGGTTTCTCCTACAATGAGCAGTTCTTC. Protein: CAASITSGGFSYNEQFF.